The present entry profiles one TCR beta chain with its context. Its target is not known. The sample is drawn from a study of cytomegalovirus exposure and HLA in healthy donors. It was with 60 Vbeta and 13 Jbeta primers that the PCR ran. Only in-frame clones appear in the TCRdb table, and some are missing; sequencing was by immunoSEQ multiplex PCR. This listing includes approximately 38,000 clones. The study's findings and limits: In a later analysis, across HLA loci, associated TCR counts were highest for DRB1, lowest for HLA-C. In an earlier analysis, in under 700 donors, most V segments appeared productive either ~90% or ~30% of the time.

V lost 1 base and J 0 bases, leaving 10 bases between the germline ends. This CDR3 region has 16 residues. Germline loops: CDR1 MDHEN, CDR2 SYDVKM. Sequenced material: PBMCs. The rearrangement joins TRBV28 to TRBJ2-1; unclear D gene. The sequence derives from a human donor in good health. Here the CDR3 DNA reads TGTGCCAGCAGTTTATCCCCAGGTAGCTCCTACAATGAGCAGTTCTTC. Encoded protein: CASSLSPGSSYNEQFF.